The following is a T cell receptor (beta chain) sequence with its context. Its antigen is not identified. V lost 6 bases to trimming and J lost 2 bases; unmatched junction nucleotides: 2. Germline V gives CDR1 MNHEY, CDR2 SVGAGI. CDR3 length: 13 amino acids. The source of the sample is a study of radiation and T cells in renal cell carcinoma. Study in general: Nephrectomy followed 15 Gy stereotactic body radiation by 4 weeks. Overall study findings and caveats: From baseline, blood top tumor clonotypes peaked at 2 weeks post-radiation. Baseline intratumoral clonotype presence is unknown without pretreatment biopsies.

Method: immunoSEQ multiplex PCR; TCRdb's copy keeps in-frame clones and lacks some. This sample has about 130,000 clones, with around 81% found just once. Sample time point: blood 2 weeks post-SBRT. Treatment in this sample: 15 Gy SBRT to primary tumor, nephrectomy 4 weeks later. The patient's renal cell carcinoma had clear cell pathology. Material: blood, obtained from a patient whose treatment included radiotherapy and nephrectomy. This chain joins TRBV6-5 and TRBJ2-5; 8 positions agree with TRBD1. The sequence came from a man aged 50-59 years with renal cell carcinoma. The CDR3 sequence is CASRGTGQETQYF. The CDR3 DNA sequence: TGTGCCAGCAGAGGGACAGGTCAAGAGACCCAGTACTTC.